This T cell receptor beta chain is drawn from a study of CD8 T cells in Susac syndrome. It was with random hexamers that 0.5 to 1 ug RNA was reverse transcribed. A single record per CDR3 protein comes from TCRdb applying MiXCR to the immunoSEQ multiplex PCR reads. There are 100,000 to 150,000 distinct CDR3 sequences in the sample; around 80% occur only once, and around 0.5% lies in the top ten. The CDR3 length is 12 residues. From germline, CDR1 is KGHSY and CDR2 FQNENV. The V gene lost 8 bases and the J gene lost 6 bases, with 10 bases spanning the gap. The chain links TRBV16 to TRBJ2-2, with D unresolved. Sequencing used CD8+ T cells from PBMCs. The clonotype comes from a human donor with multiple sclerosis. The CDR3 sequence is CASRIVSGELFF. CDR3 DNA sequence: TGTGCCAGCCGGATTGTCTCCGGGGAGCTGTTTTTT.